This T cell receptor beta chain derives from a study of CD8+CD57+ T cells in acquired aplastic anemia. Study-level information: Sorted CD4+ and CD8+ cells yielded DNA averaging around 3 ug. Findings of the study overall: Significant differences in CD8+ Simpson's diversity were not observed between patients and controls. A set of more than 25 CD8+ CDR3 sequences was shared between patients and controls, and these sequences appeared highly expressed in patients.

The table lists this clonotype with many counts. Its antigen is unidentified. Trimming cost V 2 bases and J 5 bases, with 12 bases left between them. The CDR3 consists of 13 residues. CDR1 is DFQATT, CDR2 SNEGSKA, per germline (reference sequence). Using genomic DNA as the template, TCR beta VDJ and CDR3 profiling was carried out. Each CDR3 protein gets one entry after TCRdb re-called the reads with MiXCR. The data contain about 270,000 distinct CDR3 sequences, around three fifths of them singletons. The TCR sequence derives from a human donor with severe aplastic anemia or a healthy control (not recorded which). The sequenced sample consisted of sorted CD4+, CD8+, or CD8+CD57+ T cells (not recorded which) from PBMCs. The J gene is TRBJ1-2, the V gene TRBV20-1; D possibly corresponds to TRBD1 (6 bases). The CDR3 loop is CSARLWDTYGYTF. The DNA of the CDR3 is TGCAGTGCTAGACTATGGGACACGTATGGCTACACCTTC.